The clone carrying this T cell receptor (beta chain) has a count of ten or more. Its antigen remains unidentified. The record originates from a study of T cells in Graves' hyperthyroidism and ophthalmopathy. Orbital computed tomography, thyroid ultrasound, serum thyroxine and TRAb, and clinical symptoms together informed the diagnoses. Unmatched junction bases numbered 6, after V lost 5 bases and J lost 9 bases. The CDR3 totals 13 residues. The study, taken as a whole, reports: The authors' 13 V-J model separated ophthalmopathy from stable hyperthyroidism.

Authors of the study amplified TCR beta CDR3 regions from RNA transcripts. When the TCR CDR3 underwent first-round RT-PCR, the HTBI primer set was used. TCRdb independently ran MiXCR on the multiplex PCR reads; one entry per CDR3 protein. The sample includes some 420,000 distinct CDR3 sequences, roughly 15% of them seen just once. The genes are TRBV12-3 or TRBV12-4 and TRBJ2-4; 8 bases are a match to TRBD2. The sequence came from a woman between 18 and 29 years old with Graves' hyperthyroidism. The specimen was blood. The CDR3 region has the DNA TGTGCCAGCAGTCCCGGGACTAGTACCATTCAGTACTTC. Its protein is CASSPGTSTIQYF.